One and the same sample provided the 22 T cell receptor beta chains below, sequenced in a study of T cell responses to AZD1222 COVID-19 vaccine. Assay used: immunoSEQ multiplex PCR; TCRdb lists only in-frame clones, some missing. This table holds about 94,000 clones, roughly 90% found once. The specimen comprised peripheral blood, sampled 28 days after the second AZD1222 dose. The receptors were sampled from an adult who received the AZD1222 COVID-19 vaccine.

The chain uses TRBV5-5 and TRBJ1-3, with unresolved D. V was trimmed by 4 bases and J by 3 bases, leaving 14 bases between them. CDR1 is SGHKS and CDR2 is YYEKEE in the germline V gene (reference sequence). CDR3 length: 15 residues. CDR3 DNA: TGTGCCAGCAGCAACGGGCCCACCGGTGGAAACACCATATATTTT. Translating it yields CASSNGPTGGNTIYF.

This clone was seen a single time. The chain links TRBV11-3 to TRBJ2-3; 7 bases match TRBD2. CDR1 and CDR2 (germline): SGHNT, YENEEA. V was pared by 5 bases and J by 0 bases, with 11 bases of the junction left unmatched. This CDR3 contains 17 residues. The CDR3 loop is CASSPDGAGVSTDTQYF. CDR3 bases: TGTGCCAGCAGCCCCGACGGGGCGGGAGTCAGCACAGATACGCAGTATTTT.

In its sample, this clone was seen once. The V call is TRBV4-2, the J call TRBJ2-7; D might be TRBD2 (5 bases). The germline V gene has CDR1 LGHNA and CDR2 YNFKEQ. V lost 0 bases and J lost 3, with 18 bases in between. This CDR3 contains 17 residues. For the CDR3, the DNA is TGTGCCAGCAGCCAAGAAGGTTATGTGGAGGCAGACTACGAGCAGTACTTC. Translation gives CASSQEGYVEADYEQYF.

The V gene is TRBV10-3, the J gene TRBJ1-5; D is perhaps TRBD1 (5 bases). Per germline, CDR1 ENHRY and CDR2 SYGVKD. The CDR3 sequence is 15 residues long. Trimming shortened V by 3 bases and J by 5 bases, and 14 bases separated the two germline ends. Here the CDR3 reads CAISDSGGRDQPQHF. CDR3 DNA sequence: TGTGCCATCAGTGACTCCGGGGGGAGGGATCAGCCCCAGCATTTT.

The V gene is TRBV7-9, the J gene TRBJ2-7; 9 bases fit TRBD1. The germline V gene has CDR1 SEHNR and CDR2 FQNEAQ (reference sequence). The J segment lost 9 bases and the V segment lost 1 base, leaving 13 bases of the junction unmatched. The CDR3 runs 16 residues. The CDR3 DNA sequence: TGTGCCAGCAGCTTAGGTTCTGTACAGGGGGCGCCCGGGCAGTACTTC. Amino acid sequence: CASSLGSVQGAPGQYF.

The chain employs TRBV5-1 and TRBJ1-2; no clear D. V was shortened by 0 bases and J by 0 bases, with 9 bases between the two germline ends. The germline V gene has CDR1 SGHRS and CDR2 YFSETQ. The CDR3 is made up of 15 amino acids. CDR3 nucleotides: TGCGCCAGCAGCTTGGGAAGAGCAGCTAACTATGGCTACACCTTC. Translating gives CASSLGRAANYGYTF.

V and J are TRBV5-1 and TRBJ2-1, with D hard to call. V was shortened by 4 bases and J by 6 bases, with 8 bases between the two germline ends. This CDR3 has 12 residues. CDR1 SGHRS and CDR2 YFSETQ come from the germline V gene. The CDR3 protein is CASSTGGNEQFF. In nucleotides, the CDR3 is TGCGCCAGCAGCACGGGCGGCAATGAGCAGTTCTTC.

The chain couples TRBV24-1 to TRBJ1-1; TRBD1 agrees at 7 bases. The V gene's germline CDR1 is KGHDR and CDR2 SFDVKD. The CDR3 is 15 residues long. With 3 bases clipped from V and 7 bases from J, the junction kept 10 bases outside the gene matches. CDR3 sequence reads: CATSDQTGTMCEAFF. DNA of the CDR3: TGTGCCACCAGTGATCAGACAGGGACTATGTGTGAAGCTTTCTTT.

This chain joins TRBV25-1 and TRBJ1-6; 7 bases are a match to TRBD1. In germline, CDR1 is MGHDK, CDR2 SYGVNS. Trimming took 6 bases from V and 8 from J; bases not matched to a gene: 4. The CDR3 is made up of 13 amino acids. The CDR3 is CASRQGRDSPLHF. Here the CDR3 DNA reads TGTGCCAGCAGACAGGGGAGGGATTCACCCCTCCACTTT.

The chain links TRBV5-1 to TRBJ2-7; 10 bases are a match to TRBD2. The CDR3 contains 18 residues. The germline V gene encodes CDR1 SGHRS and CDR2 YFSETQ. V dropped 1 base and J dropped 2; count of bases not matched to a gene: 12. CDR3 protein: CASSLSTPSSGRTYEQYF. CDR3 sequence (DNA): TGCGCCAGCAGCTTGTCAACTCCCTCTAGCGGGAGAACCTACGAGCAGTACTTC.

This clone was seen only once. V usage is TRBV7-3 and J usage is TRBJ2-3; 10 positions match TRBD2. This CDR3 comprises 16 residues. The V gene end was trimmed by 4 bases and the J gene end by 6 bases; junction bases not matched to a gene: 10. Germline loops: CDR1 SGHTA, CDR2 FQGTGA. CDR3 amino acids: CASSSSSGRGIDTQYF. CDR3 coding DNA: TGTGCCAGCAGCTCCTCTAGCGGGAGAGGCATCGATACGCAGTATTTT.

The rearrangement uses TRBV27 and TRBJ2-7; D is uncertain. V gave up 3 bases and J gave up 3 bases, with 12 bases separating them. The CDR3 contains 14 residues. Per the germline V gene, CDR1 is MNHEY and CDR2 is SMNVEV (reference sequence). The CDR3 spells CASSFGENYYEQYF. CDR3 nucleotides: TGTGCCAGCAGTTTTGGCGAGAATTACTACGAGCAGTACTTC.

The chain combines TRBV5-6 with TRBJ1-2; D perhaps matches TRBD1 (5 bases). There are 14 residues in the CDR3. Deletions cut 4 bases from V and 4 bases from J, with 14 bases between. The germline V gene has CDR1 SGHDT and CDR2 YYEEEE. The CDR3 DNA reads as TGTGCCAGCAGCGAAGGGACGGGTTCCTATGGCTACACCTTC. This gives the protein CASSEGTGSYGYTF.

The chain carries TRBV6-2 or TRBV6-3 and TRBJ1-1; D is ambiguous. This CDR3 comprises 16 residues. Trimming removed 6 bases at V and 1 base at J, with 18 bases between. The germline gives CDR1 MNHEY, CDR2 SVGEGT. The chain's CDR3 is CASSKRSLVRNTEAFF. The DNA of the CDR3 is TGTGCCAGCAGCAAGAGGTCCCTAGTGAGGAACACTGAAGCTTTCTTT.

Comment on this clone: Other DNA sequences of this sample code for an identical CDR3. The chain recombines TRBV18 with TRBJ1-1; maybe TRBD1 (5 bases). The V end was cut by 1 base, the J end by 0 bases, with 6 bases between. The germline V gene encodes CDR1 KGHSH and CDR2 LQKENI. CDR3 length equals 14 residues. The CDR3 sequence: CASSPQGVNTEAFF. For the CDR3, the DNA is TGTGCCAGCTCACCACAAGGGGTGAACACTGAAGCTTTCTTT.

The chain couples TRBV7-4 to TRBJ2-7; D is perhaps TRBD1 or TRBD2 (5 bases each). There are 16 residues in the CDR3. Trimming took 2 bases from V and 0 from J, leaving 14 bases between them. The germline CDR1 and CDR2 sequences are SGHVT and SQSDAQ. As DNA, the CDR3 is TGTGCCAGCAGCTTATCCGGGACGGCGAGCTCCTACGAGCAGTACTTC. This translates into CASSLSGTASSYEQYF.

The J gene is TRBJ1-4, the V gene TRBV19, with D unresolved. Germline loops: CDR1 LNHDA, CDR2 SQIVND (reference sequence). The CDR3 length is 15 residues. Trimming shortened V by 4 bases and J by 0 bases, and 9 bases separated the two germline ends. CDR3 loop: CASSSRHATNEKLFF. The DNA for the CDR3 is TGTGCCAGTAGTAGTAGGCACGCAACTAATGAAAAACTGTTTTTT.

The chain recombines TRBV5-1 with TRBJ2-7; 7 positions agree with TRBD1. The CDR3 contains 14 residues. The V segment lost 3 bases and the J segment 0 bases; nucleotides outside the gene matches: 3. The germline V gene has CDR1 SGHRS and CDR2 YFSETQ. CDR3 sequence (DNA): TGCGCCAGCAGCTGGGACAGTACCTCCTACGAGCAGTACTTC. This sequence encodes CASSWDSTSYEQYF.

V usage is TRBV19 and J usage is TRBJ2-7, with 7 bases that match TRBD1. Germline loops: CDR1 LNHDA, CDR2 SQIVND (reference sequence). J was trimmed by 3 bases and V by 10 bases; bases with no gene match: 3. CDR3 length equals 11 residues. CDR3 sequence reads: CATRQGYEQYF. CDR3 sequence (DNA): TGTGCCACAAGACAGGGCTACGAGCAGTACTTC.

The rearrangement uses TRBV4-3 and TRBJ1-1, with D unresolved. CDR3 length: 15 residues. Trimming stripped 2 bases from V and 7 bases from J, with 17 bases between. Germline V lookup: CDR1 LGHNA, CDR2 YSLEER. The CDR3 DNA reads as TGCGCCAGCAGCCAAACTTTTGCCACCTCTGGTGAAGCTTTCTTT. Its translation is CASSQTFATSGEAFF.

CDR3 nucleotides: TGTGCCAGCAGCCTAATGGGGGGGTCCACTAGCACAGATACGCAGTATTTT. Residues: CASSLMGGSTSTDTQYF. This sequence joins TRBV7-2 and TRBJ2-3, with 7 bases aligning to TRBD2. The CDR3 has 17 amino acids. Trimming cost V 5 bases and J 0 bases; bases outside gene matches: 11. Germline values: CDR1 SGHTA, CDR2 FQGNSA.

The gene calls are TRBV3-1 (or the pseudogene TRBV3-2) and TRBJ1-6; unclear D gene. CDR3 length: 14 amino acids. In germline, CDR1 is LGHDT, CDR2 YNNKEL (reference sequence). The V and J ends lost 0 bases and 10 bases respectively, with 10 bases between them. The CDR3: CASSQDGGNSPLHF. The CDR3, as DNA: TGTGCCAGCAGCCAAGATGGCGGTAACTCACCCCTCCACTTT.